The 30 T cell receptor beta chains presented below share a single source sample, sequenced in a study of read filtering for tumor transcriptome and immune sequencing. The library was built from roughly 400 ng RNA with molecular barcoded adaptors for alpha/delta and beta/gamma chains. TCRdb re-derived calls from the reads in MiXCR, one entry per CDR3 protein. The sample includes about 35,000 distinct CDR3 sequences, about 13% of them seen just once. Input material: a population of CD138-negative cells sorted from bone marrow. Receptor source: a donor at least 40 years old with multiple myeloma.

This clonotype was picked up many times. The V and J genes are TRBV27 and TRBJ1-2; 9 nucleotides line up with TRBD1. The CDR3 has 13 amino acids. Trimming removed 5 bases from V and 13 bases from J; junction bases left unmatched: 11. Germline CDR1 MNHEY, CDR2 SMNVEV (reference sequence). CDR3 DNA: TGTGCCAGCAGTAAAAGGACAGGGGAAAGAGGCACCTTC. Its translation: CASSKRTGERGTF.

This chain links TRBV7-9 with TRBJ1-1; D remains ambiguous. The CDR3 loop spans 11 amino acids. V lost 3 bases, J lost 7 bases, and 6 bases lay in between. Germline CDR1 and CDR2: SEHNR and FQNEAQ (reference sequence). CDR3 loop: CASSFRDEAFF. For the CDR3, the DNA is TGTGCCAGCAGCTTCAGAGATGAAGCTTTCTTT.

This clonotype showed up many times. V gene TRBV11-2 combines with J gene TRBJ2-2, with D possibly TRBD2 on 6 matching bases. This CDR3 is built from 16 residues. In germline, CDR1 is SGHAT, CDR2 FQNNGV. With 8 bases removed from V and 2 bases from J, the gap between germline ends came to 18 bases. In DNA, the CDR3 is TGTGCCAGCCCAATGGGACTCCCAAGCAACACCGGGGAGCTGTTTTTT. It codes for CASPMGLPSNTGELFF.

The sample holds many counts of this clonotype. The CDR3, as DNA: TGCAGCGTGCCCCTGGTAGATACGCAGTATTTT. It encodes CSVPLVDTQYF. The chain has TRBV29-1 and TRBJ2-3, with no clear D. V lost 6 bases to trimming and J lost 5 bases, with 9 bases between them. The CDR3 runs to 11 residues. Germline CDR1 SQVTM, CDR2 ANQGSEA.

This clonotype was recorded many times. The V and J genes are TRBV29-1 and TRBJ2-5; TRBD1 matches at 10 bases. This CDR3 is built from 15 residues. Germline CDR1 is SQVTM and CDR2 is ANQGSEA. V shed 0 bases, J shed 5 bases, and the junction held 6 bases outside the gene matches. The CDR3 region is CSVEDRDRGLETQYF. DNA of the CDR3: TGCAGCGTTGAAGACCGGGACAGGGGTCTGGAGACCCAGTACTTC. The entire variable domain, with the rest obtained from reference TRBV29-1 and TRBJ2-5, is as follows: SAVISQKPSRDICQRGTSLTIQCQVDSQVTMMFWYRQQPGQSLTLIATANQGSEATYESGFVIDKFPISRPNLTFSTLTVSNMSPEDSSIYLCSVEDRDRGLETQYFGPGTRLLVL.

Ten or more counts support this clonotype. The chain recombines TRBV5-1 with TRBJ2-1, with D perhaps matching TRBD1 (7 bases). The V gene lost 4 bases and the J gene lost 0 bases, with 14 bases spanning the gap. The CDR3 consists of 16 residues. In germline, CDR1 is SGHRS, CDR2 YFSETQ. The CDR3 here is CASSPGDSSSYNEQFF. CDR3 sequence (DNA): TGCGCCAGCAGCCCGGGGGACAGCAGCTCCTACAATGAGCAGTTCTTC.

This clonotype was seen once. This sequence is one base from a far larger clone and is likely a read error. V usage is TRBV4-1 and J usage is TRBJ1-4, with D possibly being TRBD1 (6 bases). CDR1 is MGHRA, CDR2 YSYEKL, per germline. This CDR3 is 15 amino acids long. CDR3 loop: CASSQDCRGEEKLFF. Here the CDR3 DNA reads TGTGCCAGCAGCCAAGATTGCAGGGGAGAGGAAAAACTGTTTTTT.

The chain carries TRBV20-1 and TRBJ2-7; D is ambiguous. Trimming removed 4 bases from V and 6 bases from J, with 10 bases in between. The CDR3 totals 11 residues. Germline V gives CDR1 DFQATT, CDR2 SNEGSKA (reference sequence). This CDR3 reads CSATQNFEQYF. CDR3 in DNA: TGCAGTGCTACTCAAAATTTCGAGCAGTACTTC.

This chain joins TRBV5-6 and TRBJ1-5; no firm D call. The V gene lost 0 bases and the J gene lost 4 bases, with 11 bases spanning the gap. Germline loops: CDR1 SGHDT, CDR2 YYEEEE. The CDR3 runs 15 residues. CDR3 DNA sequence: TGTGCCAGCAGCTTGGGCCCTTCCTCTAATCAGCCCCAGCATTTT. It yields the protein CASSLGPSSNQPQHF.

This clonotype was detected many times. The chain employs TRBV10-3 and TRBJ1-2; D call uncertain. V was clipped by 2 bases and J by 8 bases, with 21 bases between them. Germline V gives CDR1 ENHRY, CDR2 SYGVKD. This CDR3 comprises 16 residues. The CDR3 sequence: CAISEGALSSGAGYTF. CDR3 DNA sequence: TGTGCCATCAGTGAGGGAGCATTATCCTCAGGTGCGGGCTACACCTTC.

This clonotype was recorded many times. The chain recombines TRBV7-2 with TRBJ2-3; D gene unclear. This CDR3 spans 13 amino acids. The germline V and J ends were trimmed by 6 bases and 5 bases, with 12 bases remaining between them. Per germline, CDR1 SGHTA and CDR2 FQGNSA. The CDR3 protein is CASSSGSGDTQYF. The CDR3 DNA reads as TGTGCCAGCAGTTCGGGTTCTGGAGATACGCAGTATTTT.

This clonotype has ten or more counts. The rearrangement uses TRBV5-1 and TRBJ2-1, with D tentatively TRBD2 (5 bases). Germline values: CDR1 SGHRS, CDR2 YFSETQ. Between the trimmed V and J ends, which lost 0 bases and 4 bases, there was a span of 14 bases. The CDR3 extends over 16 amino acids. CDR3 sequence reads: CASSLALAQSYNEQFF. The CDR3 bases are TGCGCCAGCAGCTTGGCCCTAGCCCAGTCTTACAATGAGCAGTTCTTC.

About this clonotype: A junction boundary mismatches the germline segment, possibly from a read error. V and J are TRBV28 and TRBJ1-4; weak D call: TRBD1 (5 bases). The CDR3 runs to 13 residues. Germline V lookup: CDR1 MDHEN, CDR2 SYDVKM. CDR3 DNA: TGTGCCAGCAGTCCCGGGACGATTGAGAAACTGGTTTTT. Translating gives CASSPGTIEKLVF.

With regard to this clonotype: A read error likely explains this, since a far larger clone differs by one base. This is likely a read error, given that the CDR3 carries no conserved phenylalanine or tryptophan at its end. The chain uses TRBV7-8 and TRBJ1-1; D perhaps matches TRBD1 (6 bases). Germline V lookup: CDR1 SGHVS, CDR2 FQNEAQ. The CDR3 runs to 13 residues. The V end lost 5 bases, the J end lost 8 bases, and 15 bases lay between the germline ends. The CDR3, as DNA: TGTGCCAGCAGCATCCTCAGGACAGCCGAAGCTTTCTCT. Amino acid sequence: CASSILRTAEAFS.

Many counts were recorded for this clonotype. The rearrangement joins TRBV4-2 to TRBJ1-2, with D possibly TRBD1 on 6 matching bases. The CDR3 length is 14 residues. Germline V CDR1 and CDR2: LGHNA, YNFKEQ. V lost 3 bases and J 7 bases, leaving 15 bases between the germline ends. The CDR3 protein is CASSQVRGGPGYTF. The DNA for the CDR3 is TGTGCCAGCAGCCAGGTTAGGGGGGGGCCTGGCTACACCTTC.

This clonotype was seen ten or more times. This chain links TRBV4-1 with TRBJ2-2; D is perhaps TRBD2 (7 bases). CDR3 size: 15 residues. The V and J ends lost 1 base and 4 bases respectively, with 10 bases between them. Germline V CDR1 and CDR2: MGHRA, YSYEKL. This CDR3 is CASSQVGGRTGELFF. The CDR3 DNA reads TGCGCCAGCAGCCAAGTCGGGGGGCGCACCGGGGAGCTGTTTTTT.

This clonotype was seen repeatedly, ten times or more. The CDR3 region is CASSPSGRENNEQFF. The CDR3 bases are TGTGCCAGCAGCCCCTCGGGGAGGGAAAACAATGAGCAGTTCTTC. The rearrangement uses TRBV28 and TRBJ2-1; TRBD2 matches at 7 bases. Trimming at V came to 6 bases and at J to 5 bases, leaving 10 bases not matched to a gene. This CDR3 has 15 amino acids. Germline assignment: CDR1 MDHEN and CDR2 SYDVKM.

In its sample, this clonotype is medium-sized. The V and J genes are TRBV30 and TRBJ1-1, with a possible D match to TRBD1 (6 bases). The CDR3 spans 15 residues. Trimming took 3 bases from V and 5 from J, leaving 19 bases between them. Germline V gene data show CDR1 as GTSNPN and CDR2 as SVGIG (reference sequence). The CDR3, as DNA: TGTGCCTGGAGCCCAGGAGGGGGGTCGAGGACTGAAGCTTTCTTT. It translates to CAWSPGGGSRTEAFF. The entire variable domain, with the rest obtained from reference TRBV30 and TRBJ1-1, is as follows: SQTIHQWPATLVQPVGSPLSLECTVEGTSNPNLYWYRQAAGRGLQLLFYSVGIGQISSEVPQNLSASRPQDRQFILSSKKLLLSDSGFYLCAWSPGGGSRTEAFFGQGTRLTVV.

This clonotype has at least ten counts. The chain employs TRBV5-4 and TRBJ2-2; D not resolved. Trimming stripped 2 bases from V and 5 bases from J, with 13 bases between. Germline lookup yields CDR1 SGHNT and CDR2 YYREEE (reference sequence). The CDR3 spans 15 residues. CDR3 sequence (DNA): TGTGCCAGCAGCTTTATAGGGTTGCGGACCGGGGAGCTGTTTTTT. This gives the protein CASSFIGLRTGELFF.

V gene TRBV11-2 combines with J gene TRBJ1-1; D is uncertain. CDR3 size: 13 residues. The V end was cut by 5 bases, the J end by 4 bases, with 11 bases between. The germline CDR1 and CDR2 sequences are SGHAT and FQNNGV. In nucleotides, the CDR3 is TGTGCCAGCAGCCAGATGGGTGCCACTGAAGCTTTCTTT. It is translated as CASSQMGATEAFF.

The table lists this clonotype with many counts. The CDR3 is CASSLASGQGVGGRNQPQHF. In DNA, the CDR3 is TGTGCCAGCAGCTTAGCATCGGGCCAGGGGGTGGGGGGCAGGAATCAGCCCCAGCATTTT. J is TRBJ1-5 and V is TRBV7-8; 7 positions agree with TRBD1. This CDR3 comprises 20 residues. Losses at the gene ends were 0 bases for V and 4 bases for J; bases not matched to a gene: 18. CDR1 and CDR2 (germline): SGHVS, FQNEAQ.

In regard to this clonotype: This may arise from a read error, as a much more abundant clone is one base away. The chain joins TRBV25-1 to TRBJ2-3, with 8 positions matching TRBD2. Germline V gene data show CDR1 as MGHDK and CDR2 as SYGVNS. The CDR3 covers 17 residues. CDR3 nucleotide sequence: TGTGCCAGCAGCAGCTATAGTAGCGGGGCCCGATTTGGTACGCAGTGTTTT. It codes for CASSSYSSGARFGTQCF.

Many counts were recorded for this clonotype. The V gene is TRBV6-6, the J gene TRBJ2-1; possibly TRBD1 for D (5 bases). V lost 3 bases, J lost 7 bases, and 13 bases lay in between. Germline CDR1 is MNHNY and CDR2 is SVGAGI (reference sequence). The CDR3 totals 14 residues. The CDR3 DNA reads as TGTGCCAGCAGTTATACAGGTCTAGGAAATGAGCAGTTCTTC. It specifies CASSYTGLGNEQFF.

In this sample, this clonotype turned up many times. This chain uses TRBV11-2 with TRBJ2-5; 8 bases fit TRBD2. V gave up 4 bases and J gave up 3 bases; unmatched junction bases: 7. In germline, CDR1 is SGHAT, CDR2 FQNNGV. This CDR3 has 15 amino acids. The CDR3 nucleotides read TGTGCCAGCAGCTGGGCAGCGGGGGCTGAAGAGACCCAGTACTTC. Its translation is CASSWAAGAEETQYF.

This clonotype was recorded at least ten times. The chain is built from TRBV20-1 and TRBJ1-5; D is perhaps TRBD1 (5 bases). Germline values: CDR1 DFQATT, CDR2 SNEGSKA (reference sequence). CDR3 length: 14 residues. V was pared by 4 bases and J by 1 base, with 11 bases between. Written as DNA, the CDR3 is TGCAGTGCTATACCCCGGGACAGCAATCAGCCCCAGCATTTT. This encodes CSAIPRDSNQPQHF.

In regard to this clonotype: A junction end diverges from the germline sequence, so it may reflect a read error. The CDR3 reads CAGSPSWSSYNERFF. The CDR3 DNA sequence: TGTGCCGGCAGCCCCTCCTGGTCTTCCTACAATGAGCGGTTCTTC. The chain is built from TRBV9 and TRBJ2-1; no clear D gene. CDR3 length: 15 residues. Germline CDR1 SGDLS, CDR2 YYNGEE.

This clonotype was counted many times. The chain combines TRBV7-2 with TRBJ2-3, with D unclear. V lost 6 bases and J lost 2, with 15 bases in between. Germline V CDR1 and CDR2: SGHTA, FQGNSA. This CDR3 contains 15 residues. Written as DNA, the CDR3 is TGTGCCAGCAGTCCGGCCCAGTCGGCCACAGATACGCAGTATTTT. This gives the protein CASSPAQSATDTQYF. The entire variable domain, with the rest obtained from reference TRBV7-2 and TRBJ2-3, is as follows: GAGVSQSPSNKVTEKGKDVELRCDPISGHTALYWYRQSLGQGLEFLIYFQGNSAPDKSGLPSDRFSAERTGGSVSTLTIQRTQQEDSAVYLCASSPAQSATDTQYFGPGTRLTVL.

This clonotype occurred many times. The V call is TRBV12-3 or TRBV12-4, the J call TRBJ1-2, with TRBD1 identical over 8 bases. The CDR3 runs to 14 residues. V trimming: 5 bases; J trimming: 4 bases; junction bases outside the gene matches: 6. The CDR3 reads CASSPQGAVYGYTF. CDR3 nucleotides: TGTGCCAGCAGTCCTCAGGGGGCGGTCTATGGCTACACCTTC.

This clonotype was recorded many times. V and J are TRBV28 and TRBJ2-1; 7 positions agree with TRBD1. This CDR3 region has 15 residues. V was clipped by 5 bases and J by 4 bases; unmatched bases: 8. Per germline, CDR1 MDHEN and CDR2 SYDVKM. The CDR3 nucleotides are TGTGCCAGCAGTGCCGGGACAGAGGGATACAATGAGCAGTTCTTC. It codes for CASSAGTEGYNEQFF. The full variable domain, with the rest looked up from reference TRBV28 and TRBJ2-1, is DVKVTQSSRYLVKRTGEKVFLECVQDMDHENMFWYRQDPGLGLRLIYFSYDVKMKEKGDIPEGYSVSREKKERFSLILESASTNQTSMYLCASSAGTEGYNEQFFGPGTRLTVL.

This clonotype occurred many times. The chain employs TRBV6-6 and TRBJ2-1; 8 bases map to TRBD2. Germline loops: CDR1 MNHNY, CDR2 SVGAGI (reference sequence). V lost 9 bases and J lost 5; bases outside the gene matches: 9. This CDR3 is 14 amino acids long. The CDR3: CASKAGGADNEQFF. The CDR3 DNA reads TGTGCCAGTAAGGCCGGGGGGGCTGACAATGAGCAGTTCTTC.